This T cell receptor beta chain was documented in a study of control samples from healthy donors and cancer patients. Only in-frame clones appear in the TCRdb table, and some are missing; sequencing was by immunoSEQ multiplex PCR. Of about 250,000 clones listed, approximately 80% are singletons. V shed 0 bases and J 4 bases; nucleotides not matched to a gene: 8. The CDR3 covers 16 residues. The germline CDR1 and CDR2 sequences are KGHDR and SFDVKD. This clonotype was sampled from a woman aged 55-75 years with lung cancer. Sequenced sample: PBMCs. This rearrangement joins TRBV24-1 to TRBJ2-7; 7 bases map to TRBD1. CDR3 protein: CATSDLSRGRGYEQYF. CDR3 sequence (DNA): TGTGCCACCAGTGATTTGTCTAGGGGGCGCGGATACGAGCAGTACTTC.